This T cell receptor beta chain came from a study of neurological immune-mediated disorders. CDR1 is DFQATT and CDR2 is SNEGSKA in the germline V gene (reference sequence). The V end lost 5 bases, the J end lost 6 bases, and 17 bases lay between the germline ends. The CDR3 totals 14 residues. This clonotype was seen many times. TCRdb re-called the 5' RACE reads with MiXCR, one entry per CDR3 protein. The table shows over 15,000 distinct CDR3 sequences, with about a quarter occurring only once. The sequencing input was PBMCs. The sequence came from a man in his fifties with HTLV-1-associated myelopathy (HAM/TSP). V usage is TRBV20-1 and J usage is TRBJ2-1; D perhaps matches TRBD2 (5 bases). The CDR3 loop reads CSADGKSGANEQFF. The CDR3, as DNA: TGCAGTGCTGATGGAAAGAGCGGTGCCAATGAGCAGTTCTTC.